Listed below are T cell receptor beta chains from one sample, sequenced in a study of monozygotic twins with inflammatory bowel disease. TCRdb reworked the 5' RACE reads into one entry per CDR3 protein, no DNA. This listing includes 150,000 to 200,000 distinct CDR3 sequences. The sample taken for sequencing was blood. The receptor set was obtained from a human donor with ulcerative colitis or Crohn's disease, or a healthy co-twin of an affected twin (not recorded which). The CDR3 runs from the conserved cysteine through the conserved F or W.

V gene,J gene,CDR3 protein
TRBV5-5,TRBJ2-5,CASSLGLGAETQYF
TRBV5-4,TRBJ2-2,CASSLVSGNTGELFF
TRBV5-6,TRBJ2-3,CASSPRSQDTQYF
TRBV10-1,TRBJ2-1,CASSGAGSGDAYNEQFF
TRBV14,TRBJ2-1,CASSQGPLGEQFF
TRBV5-1,TRBJ1-1,CASSDETGPATEAFF
TRBV7-2,TRBJ2-3,CASSLGLHPGDTQYF
TRBV7-9,TRBJ1-4,CASSLMTGTNEKLFF
TRBV27,TRBJ2-1,CASSGSSGGSFLSSYNEQFF
TRBV19,TRBJ2-1,CASSIVGLASSYNEQFF
TRBV29-1,TRBJ2-3,CSVEDPPSGIGDTQYF
TRBV7-3,TRBJ2-2,CASSRDSSNTGELFF
TRBV19,TRBJ2-1,CASSFERANFYNEQFF
TRBV4-2,TRBJ2-1,CASSHPGGGDYNEQFF
TRBV27,TRBJ1-2,CASSLYGSQGAYYGYTF
TRBV19,TRBJ2-1,CASSIFRRTYNEQFF
TRBV6-2/TRBV6-3,TRBJ2-1,CASSRTSGRIYNEQFF
TRBV28,TRBJ2-7,CASSWDRGPPYEQYF
TRBV4-3,TRBJ2-3,CASSEGVTRADTQYF
TRBV4-1,TRBJ2-7,CASSPMGLAGGEQYF
TRBV2,TRBJ2-1,CASQDSLEQFF
TRBV19,TRBJ2-7,CASSIGGISYEQYF
TRBV7-3,TRBJ1-3,CASSFSGTPGNTIYF
TRBV5-4,TRBJ2-3,CASSLEGLGDTQYF
TRBV24-1,TRBJ1-2,CATSDWGQGAFGYTF
TRBV24-1,TRBJ1-5,CATSDSRQNQPQHF
TRBV12-3/TRBV12-4,TRBJ2-7,CASSLGGLAYEQYF
TRBV6-1,TRBJ2-5,CASSDWREETQYF
TRBV29-1,TRBJ1-1,CSNGRDRASPEAFF
TRBV4-1,TRBJ2-3,CASARLAVSTDTQYF
TRBV28,TRBJ1-2,CASSSTTGNYYGYTF
TRBV20-1,TRBJ2-3,CSARAAGLRTDTQYF
TRBV4-3,TRBJ2-3,CASSQAGGGTDTQYF
TRBV24-1,TRBJ2-5,CATSDWTSQETQYF